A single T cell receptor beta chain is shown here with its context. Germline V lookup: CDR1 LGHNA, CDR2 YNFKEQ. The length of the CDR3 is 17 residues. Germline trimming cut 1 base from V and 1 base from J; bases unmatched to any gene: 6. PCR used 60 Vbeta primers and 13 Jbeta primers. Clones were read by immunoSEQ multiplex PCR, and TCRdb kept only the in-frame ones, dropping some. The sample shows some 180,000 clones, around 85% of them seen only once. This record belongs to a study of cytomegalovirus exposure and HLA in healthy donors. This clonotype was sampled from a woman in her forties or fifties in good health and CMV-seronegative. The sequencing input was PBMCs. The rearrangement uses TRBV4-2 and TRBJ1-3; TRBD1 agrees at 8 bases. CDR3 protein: CASSQGGTGDSGNTIYF. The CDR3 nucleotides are TGTGCCAGCAGCCAAGGGGGGACAGGAGATTCTGGAAACACCATATATTTT.